Following are 13 T cell receptor beta chains from one sample sequenced in a study of tumor-infiltrating lymphocytes in primary liver carcinoma. Total RNA (approximately 500 ng) served as template for TCR beta cDNA synthesis primed by a constant-region primer. Nested multiplex PCR, run for three rounds with slightly modified ARM-PCR, yielded TCR beta libraries. Two initial PCR rounds of about 11 cycles each paired TRBV1-TRBV30 forward primers with a C-beta reverse primer. TCRdb passed the multiplex PCR reads through MiXCR, listing each CDR3 protein once. The table has over 35,000 distinct CDR3 sequences, about 73% seen once. Unsorted bulk tissue of about 19-31 mg yielded co-extracted RNA and DNA. The specimen was liver tumor tissue from sampling region 2. Subset here: tumor region T2, inferior pole. The receptors derive from a man in his forties with primary liver carcinoma and hepatitis B virus infection.

The sample holds many counts of this clonotype. The chain joins TRBV24-1 to TRBJ2-3, with 7 nucleotides matching TRBD1. The CDR3 sequence is 14 residues long. After removal of 4 bases from V and 11 bases from J, the junction contained 11 bases not matched to a gene. Germline assignment: CDR1 KGHDR and CDR2 SFDVKD. The chain's CDR3 is CATSDRDSPFRQYF. In DNA, the CDR3 is TGTGCCACCAGTGACCGGGACAGCCCCTTTAGGCAGTATTTT.

This chain joins TRBV11-2 and TRBJ2-7; 8 nucleotides align to TRBD2. This CDR3 has 16 amino acids. Germline V gene lookup returns CDR1 SGHAT and CDR2 FQNNGV. V lost 6 bases, J lost 1 base, and 11 bases stayed unmatched. CDR3 region: CASRAGAGGGSYEQYF. The DNA of the CDR3 is TGTGCCAGCAGGGCGGGTGCGGGAGGAGGATCCTACGAGCAGTACTTC.

Points on this clonotype: The junction departs from the called germline gene at one end, perhaps through a read error. This chain connects TRBV10-1 to TRBJ1-1; D is uncertain. The CDR3 runs 13 residues. Germline V CDR1 and CDR2: WNHNN, SYGVQD (reference sequence). CDR3 sequence reads: CASSELRNIEAFF. CDR3 in DNA: TGTGCCAGCAGTGAGCTTCGGAACATTGAAGCTTTCTTT.

In regard to this clonotype: The junction shows a germline mismatch at one end, possibly a read error. The chain is built from TRBV11-2 and TRBJ1-2; 7 bases map to TRBD1. The CDR3 consists of 13 residues. Germline lookup yields CDR1 SGHAT and CDR2 FQNNGV. This CDR3 is CASSSNPGGDYTF. The CDR3 DNA follows: TGTGCCAGCAGCTCTAACCCAGGGGGAGACTACACTTTC. Looking up the rest from reference TRBV11-2 and TRBJ1-2 gives the full variable domain: EAGVAQSPRYKIIEKRQSVAFWCNPISGHATLYWYQQILGQGPKLLIQFQNNGVVDDSQLPKDRFSAERLKGVDSTLKIQPAKLEDSAVYLCASSSNPGGDYTFGSGTRLTVV.

In DNA form, the CDR3 reads TGTGCCAGTCAGGGGGCCTCTTTGAATGAAGCTTTCTTT. Its translation: CASQGASLNEAFF. This rearrangement joins TRBV19 to TRBJ1-1; 8 bases fit TRBD1. Germline V CDR1 and CDR2: LNHDA, SQIVND (reference sequence). V lost 8 bases to trimming and J lost 7 bases; unmatched junction nucleotides: 9. CDR3 length: 13 residues.

Within the sample, this clonotype is medium-sized. V is TRBV6-2 or TRBV6-3 and J is TRBJ2-7, with D perhaps matching TRBD1 (6 bases). With 8 bases removed from V and 2 bases from J, the gap between germline ends came to 13 bases. CDR1 and CDR2 (germline): MNHEY, SVGEGT. The CDR3 runs 13 residues. The CDR3 DNA follows: TGTGCCAGCGCCGCGACAGGAGCCTACGAGCAGTACTTC. It encodes CASAATGAYEQYF.

Worth noting for this clonotype: The CDR3 end shows no conserved phenylalanine or tryptophan, and so a read error is likely. V and J are TRBV29-1 and TRBJ2-1; D unresolved. The length of the CDR3 is 15 residues. CDR1 is SQVTM, CDR2 ANQGSEA, per germline. V gave up 6 bases and J gave up 6 bases, with 21 bases separating them. CDR3: CSVGLSRANTNEQFL. Here the CDR3 DNA reads TGCAGCGTCGGTCTTTCTAGGGCCAATACCAATGAGCAGTTCCTC.

The chain links TRBV5-1 to TRBJ2-4; D may be TRBD1 or TRBD2 (5 bases each). CDR1 is SGHRS and CDR2 is YFSETQ in the germline V gene. The length of the CDR3 is 14 residues. The CDR3 DNA reads as TGCGACGGCAGCTTGGGGGTGACCAAAAACATTCAGTACTTC. Its translation is CDGSLGVTKNIQYF.

The chain recombines TRBV6-5 with TRBJ2-3; TRBD2 aligns across 8 bases. The CDR3 sequence is 16 residues long. The V gene's germline CDR1 is MNHEY and CDR2 SVGAGI. Germline trimming cut 7 bases from V and 2 bases from J; bases unmatched to any gene: 11. CDR3 in amino acids: CASNCSLAGYTDTQYF. The CDR3 region has the DNA TGTGCCAGCAATTGCTCTTTAGCGGGGTACACAGATACGCAGTATTTT.

Notes on this clonotype: An end of the junction differs from the germline gene, which may be a read error. The genes are TRBV10-3 and TRBJ2-3; 13 nucleotides match TRBD2. CDR1 and CDR2 from the germline V gene are ENHRY and SYGVKD. The CDR3 is 16 residues long. DNA for the CDR3: TGTGCCATCAGTAGGACTAGCGGGGGTGGCACAGTTACGCAGTATTTT. It codes for CAISRTSGGGTVTQYF.

As concerns this clonotype: Without the conserved terminal phenylalanine or tryptophan, this CDR3 likely stems from a read error. This chain links TRBV7-8 with TRBJ2-5; TRBD1 is a possible D gene (6 bases). Trimming stripped 10 bases from V and 1 base from J, with 16 bases between. CDR1 and CDR2 (germline): SGHVS, FQNEAQ. CDR3 size: 14 residues. The CDR3 coding sequence is TGTGCCAACAAGCAAGGGACAACCCAAGAGACCCAGTACTTA. Translating it yields CANKQGTTQETQYL.

About this clonotype: One junction end does not reproduce the germline sequence, and a read error may be involved. The V gene is TRBV11-2, the J gene TRBJ1-5; D is perhaps TRBD1 (6 bases). CDR1 and CDR2 from the germline V gene are SGHAT and FQNNGV. There are 17 residues in the CDR3. DNA of the CDR3: TGTGCCGGCAGCTTAGTAGGGGTAACAGGGAACAATCAGCACCAGCATTTT. Translated, it gives CAGSLVGVTGNNQHQHF.

As for this clonotype: A read error is likely, as this CDR3 ends without the conserved phenylalanine or tryptophan. The V and J genes are TRBV12-3 or TRBV12-4 and TRBJ2-3; 10 nucleotides line up with TRBD2. The V segment lost 8 bases and the J segment 5 bases; nucleotides outside the gene matches: 7. The CDR3 is 14 amino acids. The CDR3 region is CASVASGRVDTQYL. The CDR3 DNA sequence: TGTGCCAGCGTGGCTAGCGGGAGAGTAGATACGCAGTATTTG.